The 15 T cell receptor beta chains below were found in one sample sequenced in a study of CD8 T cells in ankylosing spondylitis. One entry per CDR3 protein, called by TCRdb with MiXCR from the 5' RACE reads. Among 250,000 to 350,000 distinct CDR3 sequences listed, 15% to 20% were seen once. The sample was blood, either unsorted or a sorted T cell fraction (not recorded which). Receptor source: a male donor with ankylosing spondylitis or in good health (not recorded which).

CDR3 bases: TGTGCCAGCAGCTTGGCCCCACAGGGGGCTTACGAGCAGTACGTC. Protein product: CASSLAPQGAYEQYV. This chain connects TRBV5-5 to TRBJ2-7; 9 nucleotides align to TRBD1. Germline loops: CDR1 SGHKS, CDR2 YYEKEE (reference sequence). V was pared by 0 bases and J by 4 bases, with 5 bases of the junction left unmatched. This CDR3 has 15 residues.

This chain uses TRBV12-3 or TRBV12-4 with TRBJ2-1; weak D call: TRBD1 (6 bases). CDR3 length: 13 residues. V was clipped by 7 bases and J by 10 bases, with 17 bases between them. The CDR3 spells CASTPRDMAEQFF. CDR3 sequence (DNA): TGTGCCAGCACCCCCCGGGACATGGCCGAGCAGTTCTTC.

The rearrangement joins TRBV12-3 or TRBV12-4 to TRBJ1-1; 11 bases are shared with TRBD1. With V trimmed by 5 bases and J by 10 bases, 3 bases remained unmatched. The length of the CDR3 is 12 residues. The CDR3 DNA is TGTGCCAGCAGTGGACAGGGGGCGGCAGCTTTCTTT. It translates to CASSGQGAAAFF.

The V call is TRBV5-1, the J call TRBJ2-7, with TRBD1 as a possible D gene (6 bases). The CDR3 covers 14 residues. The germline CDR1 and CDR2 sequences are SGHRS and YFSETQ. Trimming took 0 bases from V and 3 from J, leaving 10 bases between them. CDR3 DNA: TGCGCCAGCAGCTTGGCATCAGGGGTCTACGAGCAGTACGTC. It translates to CASSLASGVYEQYV.

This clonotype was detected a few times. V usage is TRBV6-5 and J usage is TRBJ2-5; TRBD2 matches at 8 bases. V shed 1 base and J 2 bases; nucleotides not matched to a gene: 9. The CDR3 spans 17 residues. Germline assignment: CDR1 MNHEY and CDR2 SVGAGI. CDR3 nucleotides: TGTGCCAGCAGTTACTACCTAGCGGGCGACCCTCAAGAGACCCAGTACTTC. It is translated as CASSYYLAGDPQETQYF.

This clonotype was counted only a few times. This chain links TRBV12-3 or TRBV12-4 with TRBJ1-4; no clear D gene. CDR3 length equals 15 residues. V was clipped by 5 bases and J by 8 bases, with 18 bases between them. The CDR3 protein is CASSIRPIGGEKLFF. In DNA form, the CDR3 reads TGTGCCAGCAGTATTAGACCGATAGGAGGGGAAAAACTGTTTTTT.

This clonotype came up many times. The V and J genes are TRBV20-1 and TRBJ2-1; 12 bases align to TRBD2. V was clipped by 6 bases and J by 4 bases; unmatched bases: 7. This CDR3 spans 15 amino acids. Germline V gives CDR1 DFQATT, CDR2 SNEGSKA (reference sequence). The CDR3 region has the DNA TGCAGTGCGGACCTACTAGCGGGGGGATACAATGAGCAGTTCTTC. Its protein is CSADLLAGGYNEQFF.

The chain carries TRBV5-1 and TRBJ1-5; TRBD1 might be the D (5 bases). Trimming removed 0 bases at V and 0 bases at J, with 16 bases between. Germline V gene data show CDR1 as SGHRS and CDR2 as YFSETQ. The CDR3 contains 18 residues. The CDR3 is CASSLDMVDIDSNQPQHF. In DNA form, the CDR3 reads TGCGCCAGCAGCTTGGATATGGTGGACATAGATAGCAATCAGCCCCAGCATTTT.

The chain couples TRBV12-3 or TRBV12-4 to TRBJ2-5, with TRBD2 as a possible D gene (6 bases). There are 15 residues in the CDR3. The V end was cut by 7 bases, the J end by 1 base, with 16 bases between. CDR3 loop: CASTGASHIQETQYF. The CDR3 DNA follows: TGTGCCAGCACGGGAGCTAGCCACATCCAAGAGACCCAGTACTTC.

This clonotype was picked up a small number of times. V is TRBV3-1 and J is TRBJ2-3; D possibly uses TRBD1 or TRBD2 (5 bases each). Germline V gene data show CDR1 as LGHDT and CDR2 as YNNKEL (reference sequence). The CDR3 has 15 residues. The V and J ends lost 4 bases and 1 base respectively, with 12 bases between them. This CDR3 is CASSRWGPRTDTQYF. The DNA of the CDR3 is TGTGCCAGCAGCCGCTGGGGACCTCGCACAGATACGCAGTATTTT.

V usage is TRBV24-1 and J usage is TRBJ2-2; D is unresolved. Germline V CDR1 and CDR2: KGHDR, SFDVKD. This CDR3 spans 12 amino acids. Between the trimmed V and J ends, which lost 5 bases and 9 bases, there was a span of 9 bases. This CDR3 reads CATSVADRELFF. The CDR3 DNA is TGTGCCACCAGTGTCGCGGACCGGGAGCTGTTTTTT.

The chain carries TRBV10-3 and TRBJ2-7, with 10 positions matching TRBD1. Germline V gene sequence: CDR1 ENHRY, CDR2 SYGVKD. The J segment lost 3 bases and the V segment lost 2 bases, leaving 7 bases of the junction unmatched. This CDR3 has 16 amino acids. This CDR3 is CAISEGTGVLDYEQYV. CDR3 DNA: TGTGCCATCAGTGAGGGGACAGGGGTCCTTGACTACGAGCAGTACGTC.

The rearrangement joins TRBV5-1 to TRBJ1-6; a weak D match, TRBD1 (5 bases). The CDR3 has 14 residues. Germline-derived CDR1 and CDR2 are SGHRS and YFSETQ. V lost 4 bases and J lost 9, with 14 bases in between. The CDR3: CASSEGRLSSPLHF. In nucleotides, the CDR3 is TGCGCCAGCAGCGAGGGGCGCTTAAGTTCACCCCTCCACTTT.

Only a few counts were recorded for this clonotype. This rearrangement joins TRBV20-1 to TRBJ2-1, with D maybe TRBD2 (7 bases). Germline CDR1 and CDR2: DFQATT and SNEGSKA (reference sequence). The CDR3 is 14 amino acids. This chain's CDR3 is CMWDMGGRYNEQFF. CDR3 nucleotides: TGCATGTGGGACATGGGGGGGCGTTACAATGAGCAGTTCTTC.

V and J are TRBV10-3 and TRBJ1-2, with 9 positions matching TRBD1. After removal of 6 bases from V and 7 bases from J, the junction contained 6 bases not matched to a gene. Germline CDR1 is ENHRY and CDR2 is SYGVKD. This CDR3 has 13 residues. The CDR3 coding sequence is TGTGCCATCAGGGAGGACAGGGGAGGTGGCTACACCTTC. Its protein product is CAIREDRGGGYTF.